This T cell receptor beta chain was sequenced for a study of beta chain features in type 1 diabetes. Study-wide results and limits: A potential PCR bias toward shorter templates would be equal in patient and control samples. It was among patients, rather than healthy donors, that naive, central memory and Treg TCRB repertoires appeared more similar.

V lost 0 bases to trimming and J lost 6 bases, with 22 bases between them. There are 17 residues in the CDR3. In germline, CDR1 is SGHDT, CDR2 YYEEEE. The sequenced template was cDNA made from the entire isolated RNA. Here immunoSEQ multiplex PCR was the method, and the copy in TCRdb shows in-frame clones only, minus some. The repertoire consists of about 220,000 clones, with approximately 11% occurring once and the leading ten covering 1% to 1.5%. A note on this clone: The antigen is undetermined.

The sample comprised central memory CD4+ T cells from blood. This sequence joins TRBV5-6 and TRBJ2-7, with D perhaps TRBD2 (5 bases). This clonotype was obtained from a man aged 18 to 30 in good health. The CDR3 sequence: CASSLVGPMRRSIEQYF. The CDR3 region has the DNA TGTGCCAGCAGCTTGGTTGGGCCTATGAGGAGGAGTATCGAGCAGTACTTC.